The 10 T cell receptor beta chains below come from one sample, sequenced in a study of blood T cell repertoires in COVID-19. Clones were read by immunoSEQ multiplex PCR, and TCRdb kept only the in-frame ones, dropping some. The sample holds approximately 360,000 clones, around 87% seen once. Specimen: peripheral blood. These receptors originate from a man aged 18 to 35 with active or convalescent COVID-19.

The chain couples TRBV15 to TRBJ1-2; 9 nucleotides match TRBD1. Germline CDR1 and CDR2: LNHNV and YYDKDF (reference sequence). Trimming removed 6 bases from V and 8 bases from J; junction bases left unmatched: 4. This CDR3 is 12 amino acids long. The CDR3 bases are TGTGCCACCAGTTCGGACAGGGGAGGCTACACCTTC. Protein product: CATSSDRGGYTF.

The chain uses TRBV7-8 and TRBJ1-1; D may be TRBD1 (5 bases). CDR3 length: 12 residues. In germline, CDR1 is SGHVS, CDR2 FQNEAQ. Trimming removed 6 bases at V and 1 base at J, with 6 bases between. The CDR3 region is CASSGQNTEAFF. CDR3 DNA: TGTGCCAGCAGTGGACAGAACACTGAAGCTTTCTTT.

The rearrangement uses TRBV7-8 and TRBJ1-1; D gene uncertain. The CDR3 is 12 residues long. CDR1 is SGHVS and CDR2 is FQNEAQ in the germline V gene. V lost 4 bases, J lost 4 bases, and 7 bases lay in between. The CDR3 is CASSSPLTEAFF. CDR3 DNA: TGTGCCAGCAGCTCCCCCCTCACTGAAGCTTTCTTT.

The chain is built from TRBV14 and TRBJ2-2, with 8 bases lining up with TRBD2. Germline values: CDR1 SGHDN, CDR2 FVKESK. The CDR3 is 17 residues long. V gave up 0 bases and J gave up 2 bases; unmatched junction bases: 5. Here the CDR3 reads CASSQELAGLNTGELFF. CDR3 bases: TGTGCCAGCAGCCAAGAGTTAGCGGGATTAAACACCGGGGAGCTGTTTTTT.

The CDR3 coding sequence is TGCGCCAGCAGCTCTATTCCAGGGGCGCGTGAAAAACTGTTTTTT. The encoded protein is CASSSIPGAREKLFF. This rearrangement joins TRBV5-1 to TRBJ1-4; possible D gene TRBD1, 6 bases. CDR1 and CDR2 (germline): SGHRS, YFSETQ. The V end lost 3 bases, the J end lost 7 bases, and 16 bases lay between the germline ends. The CDR3 is 15 residues long.

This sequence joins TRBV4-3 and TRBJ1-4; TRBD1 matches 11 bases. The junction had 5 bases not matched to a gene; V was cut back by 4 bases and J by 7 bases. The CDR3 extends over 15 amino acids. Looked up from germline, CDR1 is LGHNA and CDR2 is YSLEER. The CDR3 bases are TGCGCCAGCAGCCGGATGGGACAGGGGGGTGAAAAACTGTTTTTT. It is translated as CASSRMGQGGEKLFF.

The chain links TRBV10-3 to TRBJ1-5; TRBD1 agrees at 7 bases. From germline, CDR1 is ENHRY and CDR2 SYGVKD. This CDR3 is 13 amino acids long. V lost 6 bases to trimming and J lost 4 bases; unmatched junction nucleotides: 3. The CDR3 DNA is TGTGCCATCAGGGGGACAGATAATCAGCCCCAGCATTTT. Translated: CAIRGTDNQPQHF.

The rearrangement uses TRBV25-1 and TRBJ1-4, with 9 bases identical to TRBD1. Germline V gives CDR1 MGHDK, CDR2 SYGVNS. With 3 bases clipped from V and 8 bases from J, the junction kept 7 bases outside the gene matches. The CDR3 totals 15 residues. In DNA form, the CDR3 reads TGTGCCAGCAGTGATTCCGGGACAGGGAGAGAAAAACTGTTTTTT. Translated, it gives CASSDSGTGREKLFF.

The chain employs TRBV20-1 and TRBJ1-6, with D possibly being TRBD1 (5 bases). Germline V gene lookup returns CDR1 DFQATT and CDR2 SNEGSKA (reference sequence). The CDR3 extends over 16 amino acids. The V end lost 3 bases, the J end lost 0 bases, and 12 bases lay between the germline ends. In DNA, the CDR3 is TGCAGTGCTAGTCGGCAGGGTAGCTCCTATAATTCACCCCTCCACTTT. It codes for CSASRQGSSYNSPLHF.

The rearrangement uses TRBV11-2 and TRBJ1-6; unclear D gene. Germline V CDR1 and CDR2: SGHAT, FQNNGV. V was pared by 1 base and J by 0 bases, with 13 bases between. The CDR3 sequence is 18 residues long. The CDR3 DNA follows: TGTGCCAGCAGCTTAGTAAAGCAAGGGAGCTCCTATAATTCACCCCTCCACTTT. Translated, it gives CASSLVKQGSSYNSPLHF.